Listed below are T cell receptor beta chains from one sample, sequenced in a study of T cell responses to AZD1222 COVID-19 vaccine. TCRdb keeps only in-frame clones here, not all; method: immunoSEQ multiplex PCR. The sample lists approximately 44,000 clones, 80% occurring once. The sample in question was peripheral blood, obtained on day 0 of AZD1222 vaccination. Receptors originate from an adult in good health. Both conserved end residues are part of each CDR3. A D gene is named only where the DNA matches it firmly. Where a row states a size, it is once, few, many or the class of an expanded clone; other rows omit it.

clone size | J gene | D gene | CDR3 length | V gene | CDR3 protein | CDR3 DNA
. | TRBJ1-1 | . | 14 | TRBV9 | CASSAAELNTEAFF | TGTGCCAGCAGCGCCGCCGAATTGAACACTGAAGCTTTCTTT
. | TRBJ1-2 | . | 12 | TRBV3-1/TRBV3-2 | CASSQDYHGYTF | TGTGCCAGCAGCCAAGATTACCATGGCTACACCTTC
once | TRBJ2-1 | . | 13 | TRBV10-1 | CASSTESYNEQFF | TGCGCCAGCAGCACAGAATCCTACAATGAGCAGTTCTTC
. | TRBJ1-2 | . | 14 | TRBV6-5 | CASSPGPGKNGYTF | TGTGCCAGCAGCCCGGGCCCTGGGAAAAATGGCTACACCTTC
. | TRBJ1-2 | . | 12 | TRBV18 | CASSQDNYGYTF | TGTGCCAGCTCACAGGATAACTATGGCTACACCTTC
. | TRBJ1-2 | TRBD1 | 13 | TRBV5-1 | CASSFGTDNGYTF | TGCGCCAGCAGCTTCGGGACAGACAATGGCTACACCTTC
. | TRBJ1-2 | . | 13 | TRBV6-2/TRBV6-3 | CASSYEGIGGYTF | TGTGCCAGCAGTTACGAGGGAATCGGAGGCTACACCTTC
. | TRBJ1-1 | . | 16 | TRBV7-8 | CASSLDSWGLNTEAFF | TGTGCCAGCAGCTTAGATTCGTGGGGATTGAACACTGAAGCTTTCTTT
few | TRBJ1-5 | TRBD1 | 16 | TRBV28 | CASRAGGKRGNQPQHF | TGTGCCAGCCGGGCAGGGGGCAAGCGAGGCAATCAGCCCCAGCATTTT
once | TRBJ2-2 | . | 17 | TRBV6-7 | CASREPGTAANTGELFF | TGTGCCAGCAGGGAACCGGGGACTGCCGCGAACACCGGGGAGCTGTTTTTT
once | TRBJ2-4 | . | 13 | TRBV6-5 | CASRGVAKNIQYF | TGTGCCAGCAGGGGGGTAGCCAAAAACATTCAGTACTTC
. | TRBJ1-2 | . | 13 | TRBV3-1/TRBV3-2 | CASSQVGARGYTF | TGTGCCAGCAGCCAAGTCGGGGCGCGCGGCTACACCTTC
. | TRBJ2-7 | TRBD1 | 12 | TRBV29-1 | CSALGQTYEQYF | TGCAGCGCCCTGGGACAGACCTACGAGCAGTACTTC
once | TRBJ2-1 | . | 13 | TRBV2 | CASSEGAYNEQFF | TGTGCCAGCAGTGAGGGCGCGTACAATGAGCAGTTCTTC
. | TRBJ2-7 | . | 16 | TRBV4-2 | CASSQDSGPSSYEQYF | TGTGCCAGCAGCCAAGATTCCGGACCTAGCTCCTACGAGCAGTACTTC
. | TRBJ1-2 | TRBD1 | 16 | TRBV9 | CASSGSRDRDNYGYTF | TGTGCCAGCAGCGGAAGCCGGGACAGGGATAACTATGGCTACACCTTC
. | TRBJ1-2 | TRBD1 | 18 | TRBV3-1/TRBV3-2 | CASSQDLYSGQGYYGYTF | TGTGCCAGCAGCCAAGATCTTTACTCAGGACAGGGCTACTATGGCTACACCTTC
. | TRBJ2-3 | . | 16 | TRBV19 | CASSIRRSPSTDTQYF | TGTGCCAGTAGTATAAGAAGGAGCCCTAGCACAGATACGCAGTATTTT
. | TRBJ2-5 | . | 12 | TRBV29-1 | CSVGGQKETQYF | TGCAGCGTTGGAGGGCAGAAGGAGACCCAGTACTTC
. | TRBJ1-2 | . | 14 | TRBV2 | CASWKGGDIKGYTF | TGTGCCAGCTGGAAAGGCGGGGACATTAAGGGCTACACCTTC
. | TRBJ1-2 | . | 15 | TRBV11-2 | CASSTRWGTGIGYTF | TGTGCCAGCAGCACCCGTTGGGGTACAGGGATTGGCTACACCTTC
. | TRBJ1-2 | TRBD1 | 13 | TRBV7-9 | CASSPGQERGYTF | TGTGCCAGCAGCCCGGGACAGGAGCGCGGCTACACCTTC
. | TRBJ2-7 | . | 18 | TRBV2 | CASSGGAIWAGRSYEQYF | TGTGCCAGCAGTGGGGGAGCCATCTGGGCAGGTCGAAGCTACGAGCAGTACTTC
. | TRBJ1-1 | TRBD1 | 18 | TRBV7-8 | CASSLAGGDRGMNTEAFF | TGTGCCAGCAGCTTAGCGGGGGGGGACAGGGGTATGAACACTGAAGCTTTCTTT
few | TRBJ2-2 | TRBD2 | 15 | TRBV9 | CASSGLAGTTGELFF | TGTGCCAGCAGCGGACTAGCGGGGACCACCGGGGAGCTGTTTTTT
. | TRBJ2-1 | TRBD1 | 16 | TRBV3-1/TRBV3-2 | CASSQDRGTGNNEQFF | TGTGCCAGCAGCCAAGATAGGGGGACAGGAAACAATGAGCAGTTCTTC
few | TRBJ1-5 | TRBD1 | 14 | TRBV24-1 | CATSDDNTGEPQHF | TGTGCCACCAGTGACGATAATACAGGGGAGCCCCAGCATTTT
. | TRBJ1-4 | TRBD1 | 14 | TRBV2 | CASSLTGEREKLFF | TGTGCCAGCAGCCTAACAGGGGAGCGTGAAAAACTGTTTTTT
few | TRBJ2-1 | . | 15 | TRBV11-3 | CASSSRLAEGNEQFF | TGTGCCAGCAGCTCCCGGTTAGCGGAGGGGAATGAGCAGTTCTTC
. | TRBJ2-3 | . | 14 | TRBV19 | CASSSQRATDTQYF | TGTGCCAGTAGTTCCCAGCGGGCAACAGATACGCAGTATTTT
. | TRBJ2-3 | . | 14 | TRBV3-1/TRBV3-2 | CASSPGAGTDTQYF | TGTGCCAGCAGCCCTGGGGCGGGCACAGATACGCAGTATTTT
. | TRBJ1-2 | TRBD1 | 16 | TRBV6-5 | CASSYSSRQGSSGYTF | TGTGCCAGCAGTTACTCGAGTAGACAGGGCAGCAGCGGCTACACCTTC
. | TRBJ2-3 | TRBD2 | 16 | TRBV7-3 | CASSPGLAGYPDTQYF | TGTGCCAGCAGCCCGGGACTAGCGGGGTACCCAGATACGCAGTATTTT
. | TRBJ2-3 | TRBD2 | 14 | TRBV6-5 | CASGSGGSTDTQYF | TGTGCCAGTGGTAGCGGGGGAAGCACAGATACGCAGTATTTT
. | TRBJ2-2 | . | 18 | TRBV11-2 | CASSLGRGRQGRTGELFF | TGTGCCAGCAGCTTAGGTCGAGGAAGGCAGGGTCGCACCGGGGAGCTGTTTTTT
once | TRBJ2-1 | . | 14 | TRBV2 | CASTGTVEDNEQFF | TGTGCCAGCACTGGGACTGTAGAGGACAATGAGCAGTTCTTC
. | TRBJ1-1 | TRBD1 | 15 | TRBV6-5 | CASSYATGGHTEAFF | TGTGCCAGCAGTTACGCCACAGGGGGTCACACTGAAGCTTTCTTT
. | TRBJ2-5 | TRBD1 | 14 | TRBV6-6 | CASRWDSPQETQYF | TGTGCCAGCAGGTGGGACAGTCCTCAAGAGACCCAGTACTTC
. | TRBJ2-5 | TRBD2 | 17 | TRBV28 | CASSPPGLAGSGETQYF | TGTGCCAGCAGTCCGCCGGGACTAGCGGGGTCGGGGGAGACCCAGTACTTC
medium-sized | TRBJ2-7 | . | 17 | TRBV19 | CASSMRVGTLSSYEQYF | TGTGCCAGTAGTATGCGCGTCGGGACACTGAGCTCCTACGAGCAGTACTTC
. | TRBJ2-5 | TRBD2 | 16 | TRBV7-2 | CASSPTLAGGKETQYF | TGTGCCAGCAGCCCCACACTAGCGGGGGGCAAAGAGACCCAGTACTTC
. | TRBJ1-5 | . | 15 | TRBV28 | CASSLLGYSNQPQHF | TGTGCCAGCAGTTTATTGGGATATAGCAATCAGCCCCAGCATTTT
. | TRBJ2-5 | . | 14 | TRBV7-2 | CASSFSQNLETQYF | TGTGCCAGCAGCTTCAGTCAAAACCTAGAGACCCAGTACTTC
. | TRBJ1-1 | . | 17 | TRBV19 | CASSIAVGQGMNTEAFF | TGTGCCAGTAGTATAGCGGTTGGGCAGGGGATGAACACTGAAGCTTTCTTT
. | TRBJ1-2 | . | 14 | TRBV28 | CASTVPRENYGYTF | TGTGCCAGCACCGTACCCAGGGAAAACTATGGCTACACCTTC
. | TRBJ1-4 | . | 15 | TRBV7-2 | CASSLGYSTGEKLFF | TGTGCCAGCAGCTTAGGATACAGCACGGGTGAAAAACTGTTTTTT
. | TRBJ2-7 | TRBD1 | 16 | TRBV19 | CASSEKARQGGYEQYF | TGTGCCAGTAGCGAAAAGGCCAGACAGGGTGGTTACGAGCAGTACTTC
. | TRBJ2-3 | . | 14 | TRBV7-3 | CASSLTSSTDTQYF | TGTGCCAGCAGCTTAACTAGTAGCACAGATACGCAGTATTTT
. | TRBJ1-2 | . | 12 | TRBV28 | CATSDLNYGYTF | TGTGCCACTTCGGATCTAAACTATGGCTACACCTTC
. | TRBJ2-6 | TRBD1 | 14 | TRBV30 | CAWMTGVGANVLTF | TGTGCCTGGATGACAGGGGTCGGGGCCAACGTCCTGACTTTC
medium-sized | TRBJ2-1 | . | 12 | TRBV18 | CASSPQENEQFF | TGTGCCAGCTCACCTCAGGAAAATGAGCAGTTCTTC
few | TRBJ2-7 | . | 11 | TRBV5-5 | CASSLATEQYF | TGTGCCAGCAGCTTGGCCACCGAGCAGTACTTC
. | TRBJ1-1 | . | 14 | TRBV30 | CAGKSRAPGAEAFF | TGTGCCGGTAAATCCAGGGCACCCGGCGCTGAAGCTTTCTTT
. | TRBJ1-5 | . | 15 | TRBV7-9 | CASGVAAGNDQPQHF | TGTGCCAGTGGCGTAGCGGCAGGGAATGATCAGCCCCAGCATTTT
. | TRBJ1-1 | . | 12 | TRBV11-3 | CASSRIGQNAFF | TGTGCCAGCAGCCGGATTGGTCAGAATGCTTTCTTT
. | TRBJ2-7 | TRBD1 | 13 | TRBV19 | CASSTGQVGEQYF | TGTGCCAGTAGTACCGGACAGGTTGGCGAGCAGTACTTC
. | TRBJ2-5 | TRBD2 | 18 | TRBV24-1 | CATSDYGLAGAQVETQYF | TGTGCCACCAGTGATTACGGACTAGCGGGGGCGCAGGTAGAGACCCAGTACTTC
. | TRBJ2-1 | . | 14 | TRBV5-1 | CASSLAEAWSEQFF | TGCGCCAGCAGCTTGGCCGAGGCCTGGAGTGAGCAGTTCTTC
. | TRBJ1-2 | TRBD1 | 19 | TRBV6-1 | CASSEAPRAWDRGRNGYTF | TGTGCCAGCAGTGAAGCGCCTAGAGCTTGGGACAGGGGGCGAAATGGCTACACCTTC